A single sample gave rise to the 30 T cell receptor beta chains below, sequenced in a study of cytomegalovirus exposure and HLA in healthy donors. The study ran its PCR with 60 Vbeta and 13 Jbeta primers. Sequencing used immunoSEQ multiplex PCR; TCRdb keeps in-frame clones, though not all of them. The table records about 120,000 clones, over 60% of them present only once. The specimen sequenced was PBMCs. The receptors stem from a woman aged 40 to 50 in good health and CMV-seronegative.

DNA of the CDR3: TGCGCCAGCAGCTTTGACGGGTACAATCAGCCCCAGCATTTT. Translated: CASSFDGYNQPQHF. The genes are TRBV5-1 and TRBJ1-5; D remains ambiguous. V lost 2 bases and J 3 bases, leaving 9 bases between the germline ends. Germline V gene lookup returns CDR1 SGHRS and CDR2 YFSETQ. This CDR3 region has 14 residues.

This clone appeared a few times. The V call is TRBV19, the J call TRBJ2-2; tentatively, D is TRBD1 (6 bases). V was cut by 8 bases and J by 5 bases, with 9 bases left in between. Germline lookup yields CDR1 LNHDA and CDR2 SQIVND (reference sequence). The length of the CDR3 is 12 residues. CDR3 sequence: CASQTGTGELFF. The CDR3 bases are TGTGCCAGTCAAACAGGGACCGGGGAGCTGTTTTTT.

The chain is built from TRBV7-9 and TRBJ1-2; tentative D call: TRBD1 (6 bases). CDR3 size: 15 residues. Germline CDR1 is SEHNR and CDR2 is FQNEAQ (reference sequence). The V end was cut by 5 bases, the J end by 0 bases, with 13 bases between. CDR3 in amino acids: CASSPWTEANYGYTF. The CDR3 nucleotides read TGTGCCAGCAGCCCCTGGACAGAAGCTAACTATGGCTACACCTTC.

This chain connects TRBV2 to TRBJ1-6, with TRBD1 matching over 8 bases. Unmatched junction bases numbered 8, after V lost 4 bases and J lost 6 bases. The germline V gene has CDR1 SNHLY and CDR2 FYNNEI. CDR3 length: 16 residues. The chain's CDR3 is CASSVTGGATNSPLHF. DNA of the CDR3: TGTGCCAGCAGTGTAACAGGGGGGGCGACTAATTCACCCCTCCACTTT.

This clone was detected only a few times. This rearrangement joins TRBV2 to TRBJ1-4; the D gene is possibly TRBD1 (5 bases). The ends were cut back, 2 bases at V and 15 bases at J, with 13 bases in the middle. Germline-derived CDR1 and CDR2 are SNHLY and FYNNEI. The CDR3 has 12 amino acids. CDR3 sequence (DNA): TGTGCCAGCAGTGAAAATCAGGGTGGATTGTTTTTT. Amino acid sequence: CASSENQGGLFF. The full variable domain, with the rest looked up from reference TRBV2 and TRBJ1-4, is EPEVTQTPSHQVTQMGQEVILRCVPISNHLYFYWYRQILGQKVEFLVSFYNNEISEKSEIFDDQFSVERPDGSNFTLKIRSTKLEDSAMYFCASSENQGGLFFGSGTQLSVL.

In DNA, the CDR3 is TGTGCCAGCAGCCAAGGCAATTTGGGACAGTCCTACGAGCAGTACTTC. Residues: CASSQGNLGQSYEQYF. The genes are TRBV4-2 and TRBJ2-7, with 7 nucleotides matching TRBD1. The CDR3 totals 16 residues. CDR1 and CDR2 from the germline V gene are LGHNA and YNFKEQ. Germline trimming cut 1 base from V and 1 base from J; bases unmatched to any gene: 7.

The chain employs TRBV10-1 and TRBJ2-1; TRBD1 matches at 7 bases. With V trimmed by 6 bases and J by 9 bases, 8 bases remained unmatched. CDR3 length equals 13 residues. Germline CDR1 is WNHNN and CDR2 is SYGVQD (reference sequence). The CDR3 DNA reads TGCGCCAGCAGCCGACAGGGAAGAGGTGAGCAGTTCTTC. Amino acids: CASSRQGRGEQFF.

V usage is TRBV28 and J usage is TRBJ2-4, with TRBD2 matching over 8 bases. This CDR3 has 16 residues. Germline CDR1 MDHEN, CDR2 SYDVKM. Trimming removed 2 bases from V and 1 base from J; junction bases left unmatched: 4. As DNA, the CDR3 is TGTGCCAGCAGTTTACGGGGGGGCCCGGCCAAAAACATTCAGTACTTC. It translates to CASSLRGGPAKNIQYF.

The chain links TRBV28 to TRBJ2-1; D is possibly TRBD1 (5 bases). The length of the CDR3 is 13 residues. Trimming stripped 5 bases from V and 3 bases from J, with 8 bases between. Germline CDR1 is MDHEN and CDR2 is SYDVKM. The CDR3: CASSPQGYNEQFF. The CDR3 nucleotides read TGTGCCAGCAGTCCCCAGGGCTACAATGAGCAGTTCTTC.

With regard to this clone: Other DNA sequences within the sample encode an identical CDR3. The CDR3 is CASSQGRDQPQHF. CDR3 in DNA: TGTGCCAGCTCCCAAGGGAGGGATCAGCCCCAGCATTTT. The chain is built from TRBV18 and TRBJ1-5; unclear D gene. Germline CDR1 is KGHSH and CDR2 is LQKENI. V was shortened by 6 bases and J by 5 bases, with 11 bases between the two germline ends. The CDR3 extends over 13 amino acids.

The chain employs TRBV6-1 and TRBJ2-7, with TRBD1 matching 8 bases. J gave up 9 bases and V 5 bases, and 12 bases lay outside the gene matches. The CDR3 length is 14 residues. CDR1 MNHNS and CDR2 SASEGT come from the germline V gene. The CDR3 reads CASSPGTGTGVQYF. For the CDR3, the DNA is TGTGCCAGCAGTCCCGGGACAGGTACTGGAGTGCAGTACTTC.

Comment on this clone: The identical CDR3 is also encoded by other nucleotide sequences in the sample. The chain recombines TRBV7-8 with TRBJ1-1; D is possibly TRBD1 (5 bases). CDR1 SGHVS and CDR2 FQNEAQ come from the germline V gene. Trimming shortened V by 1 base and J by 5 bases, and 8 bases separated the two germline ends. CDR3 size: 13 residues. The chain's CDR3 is CASSLDRTTEAFF. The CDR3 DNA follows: TGTGCCAGCAGCTTAGACAGGACGACTGAAGCTTTCTTT.

This CDR3 is CASSPDFGGYTF. DNA of the CDR3: TGTGCCAGCAGCCCAGACTTTGGTGGCTACACCTTC. V and J are TRBV2 and TRBJ1-2; D is unresolved. Germline V lookup: CDR1 SNHLY, CDR2 FYNNEI. V lost 6 bases to trimming and J lost 7 bases, with 12 bases between them. There are 12 residues in the CDR3. The whole variable domain, remainder taken from reference TRBV2 and TRBJ1-2, is EPEVTQTPSHQVTQMGQEVILRCVPISNHLYFYWYRQILGQKVEFLVSFYNNEISEKSEIFDDQFSVERPDGSNFTLKIRSTKLEDSAMYFCASSPDFGGYTFGSGTRLTVV.

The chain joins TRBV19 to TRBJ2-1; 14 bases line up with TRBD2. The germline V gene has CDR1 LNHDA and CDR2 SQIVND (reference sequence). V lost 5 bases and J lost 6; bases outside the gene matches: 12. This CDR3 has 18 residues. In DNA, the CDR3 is TGTGCCAGTAGTCCGCGACCCCCGACTAGCGGGAGGGTCAATGAGCAGTTCTTC. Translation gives CASSPRPPTSGRVNEQFF. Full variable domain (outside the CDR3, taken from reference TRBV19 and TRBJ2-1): DGGITQSPKYLFRKEGQNVTLSCEQNLNHDAMYWYRQDPGQGLRLIYYSQIVNDFQKGDIAEGYSVSREKKESFPLTVTSAQKNPTAFYLCASSPRPPTSGRVNEQFFGPGTRLTVL.

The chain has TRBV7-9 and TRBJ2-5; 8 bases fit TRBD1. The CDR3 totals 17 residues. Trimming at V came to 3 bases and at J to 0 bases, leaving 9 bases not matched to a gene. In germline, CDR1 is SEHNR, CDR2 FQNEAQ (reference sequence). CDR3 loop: CASSFGGWGQDQETQYF. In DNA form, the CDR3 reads TGTGCCAGCAGCTTTGGAGGTTGGGGACAGGACCAAGAGACCCAGTACTTC.

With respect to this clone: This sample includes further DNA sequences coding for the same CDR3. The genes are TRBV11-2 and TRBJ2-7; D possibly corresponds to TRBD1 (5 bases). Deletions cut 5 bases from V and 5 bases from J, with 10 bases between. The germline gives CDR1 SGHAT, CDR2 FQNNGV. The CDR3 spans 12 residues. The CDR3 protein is CASSPDRNEQYF. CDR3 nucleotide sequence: TGTGCCAGCAGCCCAGACAGAAACGAGCAGTACTTC.

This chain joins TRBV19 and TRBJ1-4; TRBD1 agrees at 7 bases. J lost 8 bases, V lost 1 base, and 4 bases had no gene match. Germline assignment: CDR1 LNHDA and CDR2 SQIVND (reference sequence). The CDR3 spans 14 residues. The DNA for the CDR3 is TGTGCCAGTAGTATAGGGGACAGAGACGAAAAACTGTTTTTT. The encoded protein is CASSIGDRDEKLFF.

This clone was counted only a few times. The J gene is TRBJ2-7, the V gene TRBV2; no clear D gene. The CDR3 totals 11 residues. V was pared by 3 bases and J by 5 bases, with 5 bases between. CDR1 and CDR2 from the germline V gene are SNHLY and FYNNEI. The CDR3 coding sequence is TGTGCCAGCAGTGATTGGCACGAGCAGTACTTC. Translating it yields CASSDWHEQYF.

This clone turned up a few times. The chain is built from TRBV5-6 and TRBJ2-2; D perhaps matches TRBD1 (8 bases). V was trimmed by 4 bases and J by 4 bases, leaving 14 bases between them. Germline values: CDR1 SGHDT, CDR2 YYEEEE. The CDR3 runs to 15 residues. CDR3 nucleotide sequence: TGTGCCAGCAGCCCGACAGGGGAGGGCACCGGGGAGCTGTTTTTT. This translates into CASSPTGEGTGELFF.

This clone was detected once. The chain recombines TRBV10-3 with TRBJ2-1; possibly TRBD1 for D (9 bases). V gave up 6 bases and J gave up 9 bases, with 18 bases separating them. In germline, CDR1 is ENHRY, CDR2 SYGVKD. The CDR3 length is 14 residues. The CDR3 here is CAIRNLAGQGEQFF. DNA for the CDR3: TGTGCCATCAGGAACTTAGCGGGACAGGGTGAGCAGTTCTTC.

The chain's CDR3 is CASRPGLAGTGELFF. DNA of the CDR3: TGTGCCAGCAGACCCGGACTAGCAGGCACCGGGGAGCTGTTTTTT. The rearrangement links TRBV28 to TRBJ2-2, with 8 bases identical to TRBD2. Germline trimming cut 6 bases from V and 4 bases from J; bases unmatched to any gene: 7. CDR3 length: 15 amino acids. Per germline, CDR1 MDHEN and CDR2 SYDVKM. The entire variable domain, with the rest obtained from reference TRBV28 and TRBJ2-2, is as follows: DVKVTQSSRYLVKRTGEKVFLECVQDMDHENMFWYRQDPGLGLRLIYFSYDVKMKEKGDIPEGYSVSREKKERFSLILESASTNQTSMYLCASRPGLAGTGELFFGEGSRLTVL.

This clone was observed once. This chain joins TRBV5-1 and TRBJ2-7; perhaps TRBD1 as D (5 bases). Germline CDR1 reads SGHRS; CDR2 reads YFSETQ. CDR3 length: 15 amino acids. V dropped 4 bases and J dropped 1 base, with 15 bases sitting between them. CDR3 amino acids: CASSRLPDSSYEQYF. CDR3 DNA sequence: TGCGCCAGCAGCCGCCTTCCCGACAGTTCCTACGAGCAGTACTTC.

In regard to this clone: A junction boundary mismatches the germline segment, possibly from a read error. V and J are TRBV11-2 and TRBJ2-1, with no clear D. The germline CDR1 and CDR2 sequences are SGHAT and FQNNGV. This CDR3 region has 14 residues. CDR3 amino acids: CASSLEPMYNGQFF. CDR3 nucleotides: TGTGCCAGCAGCTTAGAACCTATGTATAATGGGCAGTTCTTC.

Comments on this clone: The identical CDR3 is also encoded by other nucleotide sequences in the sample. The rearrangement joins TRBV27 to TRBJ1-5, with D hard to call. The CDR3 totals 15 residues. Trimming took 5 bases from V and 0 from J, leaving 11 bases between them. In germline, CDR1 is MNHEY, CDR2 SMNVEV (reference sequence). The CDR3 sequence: CASSLPVYSNQPQHF. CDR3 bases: TGTGCCAGCAGTCTCCCAGTTTATAGCAATCAGCCCCAGCATTTT.

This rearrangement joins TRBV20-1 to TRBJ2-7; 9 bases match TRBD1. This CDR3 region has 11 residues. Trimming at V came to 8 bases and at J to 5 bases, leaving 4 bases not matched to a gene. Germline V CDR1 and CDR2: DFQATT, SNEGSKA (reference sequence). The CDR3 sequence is CSPGQGNEQYF. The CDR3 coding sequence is TGCAGTCCGGGACAGGGAAACGAGCAGTACTTC.

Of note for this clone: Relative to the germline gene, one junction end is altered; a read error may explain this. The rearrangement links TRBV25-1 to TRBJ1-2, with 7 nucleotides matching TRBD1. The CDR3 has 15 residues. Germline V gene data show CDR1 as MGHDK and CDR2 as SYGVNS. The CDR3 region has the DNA TGTGGCAGCAGTGAATCCCCAGGGGGGAGCTCTGGCTACACCTTC. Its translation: CGSSESPGGSSGYTF.

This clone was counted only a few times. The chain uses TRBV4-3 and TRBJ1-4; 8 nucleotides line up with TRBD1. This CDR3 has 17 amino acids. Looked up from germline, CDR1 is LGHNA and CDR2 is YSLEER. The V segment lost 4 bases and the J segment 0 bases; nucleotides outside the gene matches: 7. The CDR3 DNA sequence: TGCGCCAGCAGCCCCGGGACAGGACATGCAACTAATGAAAAACTGTTTTTT. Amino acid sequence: CASSPGTGHATNEKLFF.

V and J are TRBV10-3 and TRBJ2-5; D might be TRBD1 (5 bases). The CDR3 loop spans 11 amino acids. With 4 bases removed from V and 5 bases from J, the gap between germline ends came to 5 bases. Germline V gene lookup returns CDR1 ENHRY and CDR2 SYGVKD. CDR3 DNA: TGTGCCATCAGTGCAGGGGAGACCCAGTACTTC. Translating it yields CAISAGETQYF.

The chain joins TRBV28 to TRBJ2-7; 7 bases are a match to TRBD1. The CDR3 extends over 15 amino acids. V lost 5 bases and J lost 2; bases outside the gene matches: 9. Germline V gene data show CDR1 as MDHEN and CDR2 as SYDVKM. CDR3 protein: CASSDTTGTPYEQYF. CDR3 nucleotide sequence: TGTGCCAGCAGTGACACGACAGGGACCCCCTACGAGCAGTACTTC.

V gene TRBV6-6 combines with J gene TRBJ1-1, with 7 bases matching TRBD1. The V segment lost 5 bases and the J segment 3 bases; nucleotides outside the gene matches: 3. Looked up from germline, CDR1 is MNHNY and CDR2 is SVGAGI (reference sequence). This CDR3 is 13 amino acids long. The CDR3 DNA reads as TGTGCCAGCAGTCCAGGGGGTTACACTGAAGCTTTCTTT. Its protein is CASSPGGYTEAFF.